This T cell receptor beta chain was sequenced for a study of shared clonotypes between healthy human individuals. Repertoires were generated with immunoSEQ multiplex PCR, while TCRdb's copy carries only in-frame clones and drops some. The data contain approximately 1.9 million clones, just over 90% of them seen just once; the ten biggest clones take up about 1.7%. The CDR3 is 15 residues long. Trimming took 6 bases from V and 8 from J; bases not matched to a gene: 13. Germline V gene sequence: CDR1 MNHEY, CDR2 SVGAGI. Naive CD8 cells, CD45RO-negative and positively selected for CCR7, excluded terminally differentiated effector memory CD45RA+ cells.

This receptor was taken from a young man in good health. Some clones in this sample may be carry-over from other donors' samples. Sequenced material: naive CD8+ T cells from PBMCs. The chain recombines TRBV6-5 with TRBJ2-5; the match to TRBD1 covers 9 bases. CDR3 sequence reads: CASSRDREGRITQYF. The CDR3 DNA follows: TGTGCCAGCAGCCGGGACAGGGAAGGTCGGATAACCCAGTACTTC.